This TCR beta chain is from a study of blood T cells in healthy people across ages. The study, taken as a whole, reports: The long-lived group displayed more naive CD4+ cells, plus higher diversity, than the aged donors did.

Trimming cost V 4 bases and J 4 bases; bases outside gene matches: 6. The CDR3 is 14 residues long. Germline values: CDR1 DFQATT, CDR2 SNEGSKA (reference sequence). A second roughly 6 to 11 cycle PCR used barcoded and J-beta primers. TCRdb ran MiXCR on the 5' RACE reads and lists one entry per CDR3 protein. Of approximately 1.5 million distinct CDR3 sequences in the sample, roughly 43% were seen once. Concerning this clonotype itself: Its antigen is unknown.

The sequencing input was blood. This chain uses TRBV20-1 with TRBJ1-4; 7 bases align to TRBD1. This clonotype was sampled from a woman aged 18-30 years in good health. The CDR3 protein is CSAKTGPLNEKLFF. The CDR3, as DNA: TGCAGTGCTAAGACAGGGCCACTTAATGAAAAACTGTTTTTT.